The 23 T cell receptor beta chains reported below all come from one sample, sequenced in a study of immune characterization of retroperitoneal liposarcoma. TCRdb re-derived calls from the PCR reads in MiXCR, one entry per CDR3 protein. The table has roughly 9,800 distinct CDR3 sequences, more than 35% seen once. Material for sequencing was tumor tissue. The receptors come from a female donor with retroperitoneal liposarcoma.

This clonotype is medium-sized by share. The rearrangement uses TRBV7-6 and TRBJ2-3; D unresolved. The CDR3 runs to 17 residues. CDR1 SGHVS and CDR2 FNYEAQ come from the germline V gene. V was shortened by 0 bases and J by 5 bases, with 18 bases between the two germline ends. DNA for the CDR3: TGTGCCAGCAGCTTAGCGGGCGCACACACACACGGAGATACGCAGTATTTT. This encodes CASSLAGAHTHGDTQYF.

This chain connects TRBV10-1 to TRBJ2-1, with TRBD1 matching over 9 bases. Germline CDR1 WNHNN, CDR2 SYGVQD (reference sequence). CDR3 length: 16 residues. With 3 bases clipped from V and 8 bases from J, the junction kept 11 bases outside the gene matches. The CDR3 coding sequence is TGCGCCAGCAGTGAATTCGGACAGGGGAGTATCGATGAGCAGTTCTTC. Protein product: CASSEFGQGSIDEQFF.

The sample holds a few counts of this clonotype. V gene TRBV4-1 combines with J gene TRBJ2-4; 8 positions agree with TRBD2. The CDR3 length is 13 residues. Germline values: CDR1 MGHRA, CDR2 YSYEKL. Trimming at V came to 1 base and at J to 7 bases, leaving 0 bases not matched to a gene. The CDR3 bases are TGCGCCAGCAGCCAAGGGACTAGCAACATTCAGTACTTC. Residues: CASSQGTSNIQYF.

V is TRBV12-5 and J is TRBJ1-1; no clear D. Trimming removed 1 base from V and 0 bases from J, with 6 bases in between. CDR1 is LGHNT, CDR2 FRNRAP, per germline. The CDR3 totals 14 residues. The CDR3 coding sequence is TGTGCTAGTGGTTTGGCCTACATGAACACTGAAGCTTTCTTT. This codes for CASGLAYMNTEAFF. Variable domain in full (rest from reference TRBV12-5 and TRBJ1-1): DARVTQTPRHKVTEMGQEVTMRCQPILGHNTVFWYRQTMMQGLELLAYFRNRAPLDDSGMPKDRFSAEMPDATLATLKIQPSEPRDSAVYFCASGLAYMNTEAFFGQGTRLTVV.

The chain couples TRBV11-2 to TRBJ2-5; D is ambiguous. The CDR3 extends over 12 amino acids. Trimming cost V 5 bases and J 11 bases, with 15 bases left between them. Germline loops: CDR1 SGHAT, CDR2 FQNNGV. The DNA of the CDR3 is TGTGCCAGCAGCCTTTACTACAATGAGCAGTACTTC. It translates to CASSLYYNEQYF.

This sequence joins TRBV11-2 and TRBJ2-3; D is unclear. Germline V gene sequence: CDR1 SGHAT, CDR2 FQNNGV. The germline V and J ends were trimmed by 5 bases and 4 bases, with 13 bases remaining between them. This CDR3 contains 14 residues. The CDR3 here is CASSPSFRADTQYF. The CDR3 DNA reads TGTGCCAGCAGCCCTAGTTTTCGGGCAGATACGCAGTATTTT.

CDR3 sequence (DNA): TGTGCCAGCAGTGCGACAGGGTTTTATCAGCCCCAGCATTTT. Translating it yields CASSATGFYQPQHF. The chain is built from TRBV6-1 and TRBJ1-5, with TRBD1 identical over 7 bases. After removal of 4 bases from V and 5 bases from J, the junction contained 5 bases not matched to a gene. The CDR3 is made up of 14 amino acids. Germline CDR1 is MNHNS and CDR2 is SASEGT.

By share of the sample, this clonotype is medium-sized (0.01 to 0.1%). J is TRBJ2-1 and V is TRBV7-2, with 9 bases aligning to TRBD2. The CDR3 has 14 residues. Germline CDR1 SGHTA, CDR2 FQGNSA. The V segment lost 3 bases and the J segment 10 bases; nucleotides outside the gene matches: 7. Written as DNA, the CDR3 is TGTGCCAGCAGCTTTAGCGGGGGATCCTACGAGCAGTTCTTC. Amino acid sequence: CASSFSGGSYEQFF.

The gene calls are TRBV6-1 and TRBJ2-1; D possibly corresponds to TRBD2 (6 bases). The CDR3 spans 15 residues. In germline, CDR1 is MNHNS, CDR2 SASEGT. V lost 2 bases and J 6 bases, leaving 14 bases between the germline ends. CDR3 loop: CASSEWSGRSNEQFF. The DNA for the CDR3 is TGTGCCAGCAGTGAATGGAGCGGGCGCAGCAATGAGCAGTTCTTC.

The CDR3 bases are TGTGCCAGCAGTTTATCGGGGTTCGGGGGGAATGAGCAGTTCTTC. As protein: CASSLSGFGGNEQFF. This sequence joins TRBV27 and TRBJ2-1; 7 bases match TRBD2. CDR1 and CDR2 (germline): MNHEY, SMNVEV (reference sequence). The CDR3 runs 15 residues. The V and J ends lost 0 bases and 7 bases, in that order; junction bases with no gene match: 6.

The chain uses TRBV12-3 or TRBV12-4 and TRBJ2-3, with D possibly being TRBD1 (6 bases). The ends were cut back, 5 bases at V and 1 base at J, with 10 bases in the middle. The CDR3 consists of 14 residues. The CDR3 DNA reads TGTGCCAGCAGTCGACAGGTTCGCACAGATACGCAGTATTTT. It codes for CASSRQVRTDTQYF.

This clonotype turned up a few times. The chain is built from TRBV7-2 and TRBJ1-1; possibly TRBD1 for D (5 bases). Trimming took 8 bases from V and 0 from J, leaving 13 bases between them. The CDR3 runs to 14 residues. Germline CDR1 and CDR2: SGHTA and FQGNSA. The CDR3 DNA is TGTGCCAGCCTCCCCGGGGGAATGAACACTGAAGCTTTCTTT. It encodes CASLPGGMNTEAFF.

The J gene is TRBJ2-1, the V gene TRBV27; perhaps TRBD1 as D (6 bases). Germline V lookup: CDR1 MNHEY, CDR2 SMNVEV (reference sequence). V lost 5 bases, J lost 10 bases, and 21 bases lay in between. The CDR3 is made up of 15 amino acids. The CDR3 DNA follows: TGTGCCAGCAGTCCCGCCGGACAGTTCAGCTACGAGCAGTTCTTC. Its protein is CASSPAGQFSYEQFF.

This clonotype ranks as large. The chain is built from TRBV6-1 and TRBJ2-1; 10 nucleotides align to TRBD2. The germline gives CDR1 MNHNS, CDR2 SASEGT. CDR3 size: 15 residues. Losses at the gene ends were 3 bases for V and 10 bases for J; bases not matched to a gene: 9. CDR3 region: CASSEGLAILPEQFF. In DNA, the CDR3 is TGTGCCAGCAGTGAGGGACTAGCGATTCTTCCGGAGCAGTTCTTC.

The CDR3: CASRWTGTYEQYF. The DNA for the CDR3 is TGTGCCAGCCGATGGACAGGGACCTACGAGCAGTACTTC. The J gene is TRBJ2-5, the V gene TRBV27, with 8 bases matching TRBD1. The J call is uncertain, as TRBJ2-7 better fits the DNA end. The CDR3 has 13 residues. The germline V gene encodes CDR1 MNHEY and CDR2 SMNVEV (reference sequence).

This clonotype has only a few counts. J is TRBJ2-1 and V is TRBV6-1; 9 bases are shared with TRBD2. V was pared by 5 bases and J by 6 bases, with 11 bases of the junction left unmatched. CDR1 and CDR2 (germline): MNHNS, SASEGT. The CDR3 has 16 amino acids. The CDR3 loop reads CASSPSRSGRSNEQFF. The CDR3 DNA is TGTGCCAGCAGTCCGAGCCGGAGCGGGAGGTCCAATGAGCAGTTCTTC.

This clonotype was counted a few times. One end of the junction varies from germline; a read error may be responsible. The chain carries TRBV27 and TRBJ2-1; 10 bases match TRBD1. CDR3 size: 13 residues. CDR1 and CDR2 from the germline V gene are MNHEY and SMNVEV (reference sequence). CDR3 amino acids: CASSLGPGTGVVF. The CDR3 DNA follows: TGTGCCAGCAGTTTAGGGCCCGGGACAGGGGTAGTCTTC.

By frequency in the sample, this clonotype is medium-sized. The rearrangement links TRBV6-1 to TRBJ2-1; TRBD1 aligns across 7 bases. Trimming took 5 bases from V and 3 from J; bases not matched to a gene: 10. CDR3 size: 16 residues. The germline gives CDR1 MNHNS, CDR2 SASEGT. This CDR3 reads CASSKWGQPDYNEQFF. The CDR3 DNA sequence: TGTGCCAGCAGTAAGTGGGGACAGCCCGACTACAATGAGCAGTTCTTC.

This clonotype turned up a few times. V usage is TRBV12-3 or TRBV12-4 and J usage is TRBJ2-1; 8 bases match TRBD1. The CDR3 spans 16 residues. After removal of 5 bases from V and 10 bases from J, the junction contained 16 bases not matched to a gene. The CDR3 DNA sequence: TGTGCCAGCAGTCCCACCTCTTATCAGGGGGCCAGCGAGCAGTTCTTC. The encoded protein is CASSPTSYQGASEQFF.

Only a few counts were recorded for this clonotype. V gene TRBV6-2 or TRBV6-3 combines with J gene TRBJ2-1; TRBD2 matches 7 bases. J gave up 10 bases and V 0 bases, and 9 bases lay outside the gene matches. Germline-derived CDR1 and CDR2 are MNHEY and SVGEGT. This CDR3 comprises 15 residues. DNA for the CDR3: TGTGCCAGCAGTTACTCTCGGCTGGCTAGCGGCGAGCAGTTCTTC. Translated: CASSYSRLASGEQFF.

In this sample, this clonotype is medium-sized (0.01 to 0.1%). The V call is TRBV7-9, the J call TRBJ2-3; 12 bases are a match to TRBD1. V trimming: 4 bases; J trimming: 5 bases; junction bases outside the gene matches: 13. Germline values: CDR1 SEHNR, CDR2 FQNEAQ (reference sequence). The CDR3 is made up of 18 amino acids. The CDR3 DNA reads as TGTGCCAGCAGCTCACCTCGCCGGGACAGGGGGCATCAAGATACGCAGTATTTT. Translating it yields CASSSPRRDRGHQDTQYF.

A single count supports this clonotype. The chain joins TRBV10-3 to TRBJ2-5, with 10 bases that match TRBD1. The DNA end is more similar to TRBJ2-7, so the J call may be wrong. CDR3 length: 14 amino acids. Germline CDR1 is ENHRY and CDR2 is SYGVKD. This chain's CDR3 is CAIAPGTGDYEQYF. The CDR3, as DNA: TGTGCCATCGCACCCGGGACAGGGGACTACGAGCAGTACTTC.

The rearrangement links TRBV6-1 to TRBJ2-1, with D maybe TRBD1 (6 bases). The CDR3 length is 15 residues. The V gene's germline CDR1 is MNHNS and CDR2 SASEGT. Trimming stripped 6 bases from V and 10 bases from J, with 22 bases between. The CDR3 coding sequence is TGTGCCAGCAGATTCACAGGGCAATATCGCTACGAGCAGTTCTTC. Translated, it gives CASRFTGQYRYEQFF.